Following are 25 T cell receptor beta chains from one sample sequenced in a study of cytomegalovirus exposure and HLA in healthy donors. Vbeta (60) and Jbeta (13) primers were used in the PCR. Sequenced by immunoSEQ multiplex PCR; TCRdb stores in-frame clones only, minus some. In the table there are under 200,000 clones, roughly 74% of which are singletons. The sequencing input was PBMCs. These receptors came from a woman in her 30s in good health and CMV-seropositive.

The rearrangement links TRBV9 to TRBJ2-5; TRBD2 agrees at 12 bases. CDR1 is SGDLS and CDR2 is YYNGEE in the germline V gene. The V and J ends lost 3 bases and 3 bases, in that order; junction bases with no gene match: 6. This CDR3 has 16 amino acids. The CDR3: CASSARTSGGKETQYF. DNA for the CDR3: TGTGCCAGCAGCGCTCGCACTAGCGGGGGGAAAGAGACCCAGTACTTC.

V is TRBV7-8 and J is TRBJ2-5, with 9 bases lining up with TRBD2. Germline V lookup: CDR1 SGHVS, CDR2 FQNEAQ. The V gene end was trimmed by 1 base and the J gene end by 5 bases; junction bases not matched to a gene: 14. The CDR3 is made up of 18 amino acids. CDR3 sequence (DNA): TGTGCCAGCAGCTTAGAGTCGTCTAGCGGGGTATTCTTGGAGACCCAGTACTTC. Protein sequence: CASSLESSSGVFLETQYF.

The rearrangement uses TRBV2 and TRBJ2-5, with D possibly TRBD2 on 6 matching bases. The germline V and J ends were trimmed by 4 bases and 1 base, with 10 bases remaining between them. The CDR3 has 14 residues. CDR1 SNHLY and CDR2 FYNNEI come from the germline V gene. CDR3 DNA: TGTGCCAGCAGTGGGGACGGGGGCCAAGAGACCCAGTACTTC. Its translation: CASSGDGGQETQYF.

V gene TRBV28 combines with J gene TRBJ2-4, with no clear D. This CDR3 has 15 residues. Trimming shortened V by 3 bases and J by 3 bases, and 12 bases separated the two germline ends. Germline V gives CDR1 MDHEN, CDR2 SYDVKM. CDR3: CASSLDRVGKNIQYF. DNA for the CDR3: TGTGCCAGCAGTTTGGATCGGGTGGGCAAAAACATTCAGTACTTC.

The chain recombines TRBV28 with TRBJ1-1; TRBD1 might be the D (6 bases). This CDR3 is 14 amino acids long. Germline CDR1 is MDHEN and CDR2 is SYDVKM. Trimming took off 6 bases at V and 6 bases at J, with 17 bases between the two ends. CDR3 residues: CASSQGGRQAEAFF. The CDR3 DNA follows: TGTGCCAGCAGCCAAGGAGGCAGACAGGCTGAAGCTTTCTTT.

The chain uses TRBV13 and TRBJ2-7, with 9 bases matching TRBD1. Germline V gene lookup returns CDR1 PRHDT and CDR2 FYEKMQ (reference sequence). Trimming removed 4 bases from V and 3 bases from J; junction bases left unmatched: 4. The CDR3 totals 14 residues. The CDR3 bases are TGTGCCAGCAGCTACCGGGACAGGGACTACGAGCAGTACTTC. Translating it yields CASSYRDRDYEQYF.

The rearrangement joins TRBV28 to TRBJ2-6, with a weak D call TRBD2 (5 bases). The V gene lost 2 bases and the J gene lost 0 bases, with 8 bases spanning the gap. The V gene's germline CDR1 is MDHEN and CDR2 SYDVKM. The CDR3 is made up of 16 amino acids. The CDR3 spells CASSLIRGSGANVLTF. The CDR3 DNA reads TGTGCCAGCAGTTTAATACGGGGCTCTGGGGCCAACGTCCTGACTTTC.

The chain links TRBV5-1 to TRBJ1-2; D gene ambiguous. The CDR3 contains 14 residues. V was shortened by 4 bases and J by 6 bases, with 16 bases between the two germline ends. Germline CDR1 is SGHRS and CDR2 is YFSETQ. The CDR3 coding sequence is TGCGCCAGCAGCGCTGCGGGAGGGATGGATGGCTACACCTTC. Translation: CASSAAGGMDGYTF.

The chain combines TRBV6-4 with TRBJ1-6, with D tentatively TRBD1 (5 bases). V was cut by 9 bases and J by 1 base, with 10 bases left in between. This CDR3 comprises 14 residues. Germline V gene lookup returns CDR1 MRHNA and CDR2 SNTAGT. In DNA, the CDR3 is TGTGCCAGTGCGGGGGGTTCCTATAATTCACCCCTCCACTTT. This sequence encodes CASAGGSYNSPLHF.

This clone was counted a few times. Other DNA variants within this sample encode the same CDR3. The chain uses TRBV5-1 and TRBJ2-1; D uncertain. The CDR3 has 13 amino acids. Trimming took off 1 base at V and 4 bases at J, with 6 bases between the two ends. Germline V lookup: CDR1 SGHRS, CDR2 YFSETQ. The CDR3 DNA reads TGCGCCAGCAGCTTGAACATATACAATGAGCAGTTCTTC. It encodes CASSLNIYNEQFF.

The CDR3 bases are TGTGCCAGCAGCTTCAGGGTCCAAGAGACCCAGTACTTC. Translated: CASSFRVQETQYF. V usage is TRBV5-6 and J usage is TRBJ2-5; D is perhaps TRBD1 (5 bases). The CDR3 spans 13 residues. V lost 2 bases, J lost 1 base, and 6 bases lay in between. Germline V CDR1 and CDR2: SGHDT, YYEEEE.

The genes are TRBV5-4 and TRBJ2-5, with D possibly matching TRBD2 (5 bases). The ends were cut back, 0 bases at V and 2 bases at J, with 8 bases in the middle. The CDR3 is 14 amino acids. Germline CDR1 SGHNT, CDR2 YYREEE (reference sequence). CDR3 protein: CASSLGTSQETQYF. The CDR3 nucleotides are TGTGCCAGCAGCTTGGGGACTTCTCAAGAGACCCAGTACTTC.

Remarks on this clone: Other DNA sequences in this sample translate to the same CDR3. The chain uses TRBV7-9 and TRBJ1-4; D is ambiguous. V was shortened by 1 base and J by 0 bases, with 3 bases between the two germline ends. The length of the CDR3 is 14 residues. The germline V gene encodes CDR1 SEHNR and CDR2 FQNEAQ (reference sequence). The DNA of the CDR3 is TGTGCCAGCAGCTTAGGAGCAACTAATGAAAAACTGTTTTTT. Its protein is CASSLGATNEKLFF.

The genes are TRBV6-4 and TRBJ2-6, with TRBD1 identical over 9 bases. CDR1 is MRHNA, CDR2 SNTAGT, per germline. V lost 5 bases to trimming and J lost 3 bases; unmatched junction nucleotides: 5. This CDR3 has 16 residues. CDR3 nucleotide sequence: TGTGCCAGCAGTCCCGGGACAGGGAGTGGGGCCAACGTCCTGACTTTC. Translation: CASSPGTGSGANVLTF.

The chain employs TRBV7-9 and TRBJ1-1; D is undetermined. This CDR3 is built from 12 residues. Trimming took off 0 bases at V and 4 bases at J, with 3 bases between the two ends. Germline V gene lookup returns CDR1 SEHNR and CDR2 FQNEAQ (reference sequence). The chain's CDR3 is CASSLAATEAFF. CDR3 DNA sequence: TGTGCCAGCAGCTTAGCGGCCACTGAAGCTTTCTTT.

In this sample, this clone turned up once. The V gene is TRBV4-1, the J gene TRBJ1-6; 7 nucleotides match TRBD1. This CDR3 has 17 amino acids. After removal of 1 base from V and 4 bases from J, the junction contained 7 bases not matched to a gene. Germline CDR1 MGHRA, CDR2 YSYEKL. In DNA form, the CDR3 reads TGCGCCAGCAGCCAAGGCGCGCGGGACAGATATAATTCACCCCTCCACTTT. Translated: CASSQGARDRYNSPLHF.

The rearrangement joins TRBV5-6 to TRBJ1-5; 9 positions match TRBD1. V lost 0 bases to trimming and J lost 6 bases; unmatched junction nucleotides: 4. This CDR3 comprises 15 residues. Germline V gene lookup returns CDR1 SGHDT and CDR2 YYEEEE. The CDR3 region is CASSLGQGVPQPQHF. For the CDR3, the DNA is TGTGCCAGCAGCTTGGGACAGGGGGTCCCTCAGCCCCAGCATTTT.

The V gene is TRBV4-1, the J gene TRBJ1-1; D may be TRBD1 (5 bases). CDR1 and CDR2 from the germline V gene are MGHRA and YSYEKL. The CDR3 sequence is 15 residues long. V was pared by 4 bases and J by 4 bases, with 16 bases between. The CDR3 loop is CASSLMGGVLTEAFF. The DNA of the CDR3 is TGCGCCAGCAGCCTAATGGGGGGGGTTCTCACTGAAGCTTTCTTT.

The rearrangement links TRBV4-1 to TRBJ1-1, with 9 positions matching TRBD1. In germline, CDR1 is MGHRA, CDR2 YSYEKL. The CDR3 spans 17 residues. The junction had 11 bases not matched to a gene; V was cut back by 0 bases and J by 6 bases. The CDR3 protein is CASSQDRRRGQGAEAFF. The DNA of the CDR3 is TGCGCCAGCAGCCAAGATAGGAGGAGGGGACAGGGCGCTGAAGCTTTCTTT.

This clone was recorded once. V and J are TRBV30 and TRBJ2-1; 8 nucleotides match TRBD1. The CDR3 sequence is 14 residues long. V trimming: 4 bases; J trimming: 3 bases; junction bases outside the gene matches: 5. The V gene's germline CDR1 is GTSNPN and CDR2 SVGIG (reference sequence). The CDR3 loop reads CAWTGQGDYNEQFF. CDR3 in DNA: TGTGCCTGGACTGGACAGGGCGACTACAATGAGCAGTTCTTC.

This clone was found a few times. The chain has TRBV10-3 and TRBJ1-5; D gene ambiguous. Trimming pared 4 bases from V and 0 bases from J, leaving 7 bases between. Looked up from germline, CDR1 is ENHRY and CDR2 is SYGVKD. This CDR3 has 14 residues. CDR3: CAISASDSNQPQHF. In DNA, the CDR3 is TGTGCCATCAGTGCCTCAGATAGCAATCAGCCCCAGCATTTT.

The V and J genes are TRBV15 and TRBJ1-3; 9 bases map to TRBD1. With 5 bases clipped from V and 4 bases from J, the junction kept 0 bases outside the gene matches. Germline values: CDR1 LNHNV, CDR2 YYDKDF (reference sequence). The CDR3 consists of 13 residues. The CDR3 loop reads CATSGTGGNTIYF. The CDR3 coding sequence is TGTGCCACCAGCGGGACAGGGGGAAACACCATATATTTT.

The chain couples TRBV4-2 to TRBJ2-3, with a possible D match to TRBD2 (6 bases). V was shortened by 4 bases and J by 1 base, with 12 bases between the two germline ends. The CDR3 is 15 amino acids. Germline V gene sequence: CDR1 LGHNA, CDR2 YNFKEQ. CDR3 DNA sequence: TGTGCCAGCAGCCCCTCGGGCGGGGGCACAGATACGCAGTATTTT. This sequence encodes CASSPSGGGTDTQYF.

The V gene is TRBV28, the J gene TRBJ1-5, with 9 bases lining up with TRBD1. Trimming at V came to 4 bases and at J to 7 bases, leaving 8 bases not matched to a gene. The CDR3 is 15 residues long. The germline CDR1 and CDR2 sequences are MDHEN and SYDVKM. The CDR3 protein is CASSSVQGAEQPQHF. In DNA form, the CDR3 reads TGTGCCAGCAGTTCGGTACAGGGGGCTGAGCAGCCCCAGCATTTT.

This chain links TRBV28 with TRBJ2-7; D possibly corresponds to TRBD1 (6 bases). V was shortened by 2 bases and J by 2 bases, with 7 bases between the two germline ends. Per the germline V gene, CDR1 is MDHEN and CDR2 is SYDVKM. The CDR3 contains 13 residues. The CDR3 sequence: CASSLRGTYEQYF. The CDR3 coding sequence is TGTGCCAGCAGTTTAAGGGGGACCTACGAGCAGTACTTC.